These 19 T cell receptor beta chains were sequenced from one sample in a study of CD8 T cells in ankylosing spondylitis. TCRdb passed the 5' RACE reads through MiXCR, listing each CDR3 protein once. The sample records 200,000 or so distinct CDR3 sequences, 20% to 30% being singletons. The source material was blood, either unsorted or a sorted T cell fraction (not recorded which). These receptors were taken from a male donor with ankylosing spondylitis or in good health (not recorded which).

This sequence joins TRBV4-1 and TRBJ2-7, with unresolved D. The germline V gene encodes CDR1 MGHRA and CDR2 YSYEKL. The length of the CDR3 is 15 residues. The germline V and J ends were trimmed by 4 bases and 0 bases, with 13 bases remaining between them. This CDR3 reads CASSLQPGLSYEQYF. CDR3 sequence (DNA): TGCGCCAGCAGCCTACAACCTGGGCTCTCCTACGAGCAGTACTTC.

The chain couples TRBV18 to TRBJ1-2; possibly TRBD1 for D (5 bases). Germline lookup yields CDR1 KGHSH and CDR2 LQKENI. The CDR3 consists of 12 residues. The ends were cut back, 1 base at V and 6 bases at J, with 6 bases in the middle. CDR3 region: CASSPRGDGYTF. CDR3 nucleotides: TGTGCCAGCTCACCACGGGGGGATGGCTACACCTTC.

This clonotype was picked up a small number of times. This chain joins TRBV29-1 and TRBJ1-1; D is ambiguous. The germline CDR1 and CDR2 sequences are SQVTM and ANQGSEA. The CDR3 contains 13 residues. V was pared by 2 bases and J by 0 bases, with 7 bases between. CDR3 DNA sequence: TGCAGCGTTGAATCCGGGATGAACACTGAAGCTTTCTTT. It is translated as CSVESGMNTEAFF.

This clonotype was detected only a few times. This rearrangement joins TRBV29-1 to TRBJ2-7; no firm D call. The CDR3 is made up of 12 amino acids. Trimming cost V 4 bases and J 2 bases, with 9 bases left between them. In germline, CDR1 is SQVTM, CDR2 ANQGSEA. CDR3 nucleotides: TGCAGCGTTGGAGACTTGACCTACGAGCAGTACTTC. Translated, it gives CSVGDLTYEQYF.

The table lists this clonotype with many counts. The chain recombines TRBV20-1 with TRBJ1-1; D is ambiguous. This CDR3 contains 12 residues. V lost 5 bases, J lost 9 bases, and 16 bases lay in between. CDR1 DFQATT and CDR2 SNEGSKA come from the germline V gene (reference sequence). The CDR3: CSAADNPAQAFF. The CDR3 DNA follows: TGCAGTGCTGCTGACAACCCCGCACAAGCTTTCTTT.

This chain uses TRBV23-1 with TRBJ2-2; no firm D call. TRBV23-1 has ORF status, its function being uncertain. The CDR3 runs 12 residues. V lost 4 bases, J lost 6 bases, and 6 bases lay in between. For the CDR3, the DNA is TGCGCCAGCAGTCTGAAGGCCGGGGAGCTGTTTTTT. It is translated as CASSLKAGELFF.

The chain couples TRBV6-1 to TRBJ2-7, with D possibly matching TRBD1 (6 bases). CDR3 length equals 15 residues. Germline CDR1 reads MNHNS; CDR2 reads SASEGT. V was trimmed by 5 bases and J by 2 bases, leaving 16 bases between them. The CDR3 coding sequence is TGTGCCAGCAGTAGTTCCGGGACATCAACCTACGAGCAGTACTTC. This sequence encodes CASSSSGTSTYEQYF.

This clonotype was seen many times. The CDR3 reads CASSRGQSTGELFF. CDR3 DNA: TGCGCCAGCAGCCGAGGACAGTCCACCGGGGAGCTGTTTTTT. J is TRBJ2-2 and V is TRBV5-1, with a possible D match to TRBD1 (6 bases). CDR3 size: 14 residues. Germline V gene sequence: CDR1 SGHRS, CDR2 YFSETQ. Trimming left V 4 bases short and J 4 bases short, with 11 bases between.

The chain is built from TRBV6-1 and TRBJ1-2; D possibly corresponds to TRBD1 (5 bases). Germline values: CDR1 MNHNS, CDR2 SASEGT. V was trimmed by 7 bases and J by 5 bases, leaving 14 bases between them. CDR3 size: 13 residues. CDR3 sequence (DNA): TGTGCCAGCAACTCGCTACGGGGGTATGGCTACACCTTC. The encoded protein is CASNSLRGYGYTF.

This clonotype appeared a few times. The chain recombines TRBV10-3 with TRBJ2-5, with D uncertain. V lost 9 bases, J lost 2 bases, and 10 bases lay in between. The V gene's germline CDR1 is ENHRY and CDR2 SYGVKD. The CDR3 has 12 amino acids. CDR3 coding DNA: TGTGCCATACGGACGGAACAAGAGACCCAGTACTTC. This translates into CAIRTEQETQYF.

The gene calls are TRBV15 and TRBJ2-1; D gene unclear. The germline CDR1 and CDR2 sequences are LNHNV and YYDKDF (reference sequence). V was shortened by 0 bases and J by 6 bases, with 9 bases between the two germline ends. CDR3 length equals 14 residues. For the CDR3, the DNA is TGTGCCACCAGCAGAGAGGTTACCCTCAATGAGCAGTTCTTC. It translates to CATSREVTLNEQFF.

This clonotype was counted at least ten times. The chain couples TRBV4-3 to TRBJ1-5, with TRBD1 identical over 7 bases. This CDR3 region has 16 residues. Per germline, CDR1 LGHNA and CDR2 YSLEER. Trimming cost V 0 bases and J 3 bases; bases outside gene matches: 5. In DNA form, the CDR3 reads TGCGCCAGCAGCCAAGAGACAGGGAAACTCAATCAGCCCCAGCATTTT. Translating gives CASSQETGKLNQPQHF.

This clonotype was counted ten times or more. The chain has TRBV20-1 and TRBJ2-5; D is uncertain. CDR3 length equals 14 residues. Germline V gene data show CDR1 as DFQATT and CDR2 as SNEGSKA (reference sequence). The ends were cut back, 3 bases at V and 3 bases at J, with 14 bases in the middle. In DNA form, the CDR3 reads TGCAGTGCTAGTCGGGCTAGTCAGAAAGAGACCCAGTACTTC. Amino acids: CSASRASQKETQYF.

Ten or more counts support this clonotype. V and J are TRBV10-2 and TRBJ2-5; D is undetermined. The ends were cut back, 0 bases at V and 5 bases at J, with 13 bases in the middle. Germline V gives CDR1 WSHSY, CDR2 SAAADI. This CDR3 has 15 residues. The CDR3 protein is CASSESFGRDETQYF. The CDR3 DNA reads TGCGCCAGCAGTGAGTCGTTCGGGCGCGACGAGACCCAGTACTTC.

Concerning this clonotype: It may be a read error: a sequence one base away is much more abundant. The V call is TRBV12-3 or TRBV12-4, the J call TRBJ2-1; TRBD1 agrees at 8 bases. This CDR3 has 15 amino acids. J gave up 3 bases and V 2 bases, and 3 bases lay outside the gene matches. The CDR3 bases are TGTGCCAGCAGTTTACAGGACAGGGACTACAATGAGCAGTTCTTC. This sequence encodes CASSLQDRDYNEQFF.

This clonotype was observed many times. The CDR3 sequence is CASSVGAGESYNEQFF. DNA of the CDR3: TGTGCCAGCAGCGTAGGAGCGGGAGAGTCCTACAATGAGCAGTTCTTC. The V and J genes are TRBV9 and TRBJ2-1; TRBD2 aligns across 8 bases. Germline V CDR1 and CDR2: SGDLS, YYNGEE. The CDR3 covers 16 residues. Losses at the gene ends were 0 bases for V and 1 base for J; bases not matched to a gene: 3. The full variable domain, its missing parts supplied by reference TRBV9 and TRBJ2-1, is DSGVTQTPKHLITATGQRVTLRCSPRSGDLSVYWYQQSLDQGLQFLIQYYNGEERAKGNILERFSAQQFPDLHSELNLSSLELGDSALYFCASSVGAGESYNEQFFGPGTRLTVL.

This clonotype appeared many times. The V gene is TRBV10-3, the J gene TRBJ2-7; TRBD2 agrees at 9 bases. Germline-derived CDR1 and CDR2 are ENHRY and SYGVKD. CDR3 length equals 13 residues. V lost 10 bases, J lost 0 bases, and 4 bases stayed unmatched. For the CDR3, the DNA is TGTGCCACGAATAGCGGGAGCTCCTACGAGCAGTACTTC. Its protein is CATNSGSSYEQYF.

The chain has TRBV29-1 and TRBJ2-1; D is unresolved. Deletions cut 4 bases from V and 0 bases from J, with 7 bases between. The CDR3 totals 13 residues. Germline V lookup: CDR1 SQVTM, CDR2 ANQGSEA. DNA of the CDR3: TGCAGCGTTGTTAGGAGCTCCTACAATGAGCAGTTCTTC. This gives the protein CSVVRSSYNEQFF.

Many counts were recorded for this clonotype. The chain recombines TRBV24-1 with TRBJ2-3, with D hard to call. V lost 4 bases and J 6 bases, leaving 10 bases between the germline ends. Germline V gene lookup returns CDR1 KGHDR and CDR2 SFDVKD. This CDR3 region has 13 residues. In DNA, the CDR3 is TGTGCCACCAGTGAACGACACCTTGATACGCAGTATTTT. Residues: CATSERHLDTQYF.